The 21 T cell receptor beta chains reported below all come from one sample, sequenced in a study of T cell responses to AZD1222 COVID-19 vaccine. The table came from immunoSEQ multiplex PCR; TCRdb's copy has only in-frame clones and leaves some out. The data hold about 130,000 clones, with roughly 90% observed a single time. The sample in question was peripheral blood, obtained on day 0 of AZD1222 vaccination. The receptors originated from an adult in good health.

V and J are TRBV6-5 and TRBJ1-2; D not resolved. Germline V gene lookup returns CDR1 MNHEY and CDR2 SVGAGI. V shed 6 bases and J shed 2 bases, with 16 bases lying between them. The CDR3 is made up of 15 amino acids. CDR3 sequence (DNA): TGTGCCAGCAGCCCCACCACCGCTCACAACTATGGCTACACCTTC. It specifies CASSPTTAHNYGYTF.

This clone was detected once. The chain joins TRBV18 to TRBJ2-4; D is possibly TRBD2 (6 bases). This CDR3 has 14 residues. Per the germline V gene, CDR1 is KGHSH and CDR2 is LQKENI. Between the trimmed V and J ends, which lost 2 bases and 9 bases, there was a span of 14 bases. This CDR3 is CASSPYPSEGIQYF. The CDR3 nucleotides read TGTGCCAGCTCACCATACCCTAGCGAGGGCATTCAGTACTTC.

CDR3 nucleotide sequence: TGTGCCAGCAGAAGCACAGGGGGCAATCAGCCCCAGCATTTT. Its protein product is CASRSTGGNQPQHF. This chain joins TRBV6-5 and TRBJ1-5; 7 bases agree with TRBD1. With V trimmed by 6 bases and J by 2 bases, 4 bases remained unmatched. Germline values: CDR1 MNHEY, CDR2 SVGAGI. The CDR3 is 14 amino acids.

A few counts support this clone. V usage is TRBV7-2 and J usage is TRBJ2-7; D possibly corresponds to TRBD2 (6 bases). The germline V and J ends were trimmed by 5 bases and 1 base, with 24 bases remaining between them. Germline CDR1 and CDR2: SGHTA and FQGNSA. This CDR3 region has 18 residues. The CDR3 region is CASSVRGGRQAQSYEQYF. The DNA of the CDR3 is TGTGCCAGCAGCGTACGGGGAGGCCGGCAGGCACAATCCTACGAGCAGTACTTC.

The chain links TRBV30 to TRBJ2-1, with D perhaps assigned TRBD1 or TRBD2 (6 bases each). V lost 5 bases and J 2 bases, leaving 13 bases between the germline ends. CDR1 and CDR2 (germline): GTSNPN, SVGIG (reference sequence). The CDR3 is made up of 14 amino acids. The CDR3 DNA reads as TGTGCCTGGGTGGGGGGCGCCGCCTACAATGAGCAGTTCTTC. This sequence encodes CAWVGGAAYNEQFF.

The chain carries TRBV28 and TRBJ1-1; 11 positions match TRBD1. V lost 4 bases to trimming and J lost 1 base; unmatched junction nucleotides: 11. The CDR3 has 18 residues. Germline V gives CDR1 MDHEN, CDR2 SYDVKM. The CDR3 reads CASSSGGKDRGPNTEAFF. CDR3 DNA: TGTGCCAGCAGTTCCGGCGGCAAGGACAGGGGGCCGAACACTGAAGCTTTCTTT. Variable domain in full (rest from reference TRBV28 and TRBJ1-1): DVKVTQSSRYLVKRTGEKVFLECVQDMDHENMFWYRQDPGLGLRLIYFSYDVKMKEKGDIPEGYSVSREKKERFSLILESASTNQTSMYLCASSSGGKDRGPNTEAFFGQGTRLTVV.

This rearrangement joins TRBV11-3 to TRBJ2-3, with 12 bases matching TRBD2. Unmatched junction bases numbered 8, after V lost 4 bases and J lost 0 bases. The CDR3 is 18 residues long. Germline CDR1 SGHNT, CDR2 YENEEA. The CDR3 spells CASSSTPLAGGSTDTQYF. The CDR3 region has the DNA TGTGCCAGCAGCTCCACACCTCTAGCGGGGGGGAGCACAGATACGCAGTATTTT.

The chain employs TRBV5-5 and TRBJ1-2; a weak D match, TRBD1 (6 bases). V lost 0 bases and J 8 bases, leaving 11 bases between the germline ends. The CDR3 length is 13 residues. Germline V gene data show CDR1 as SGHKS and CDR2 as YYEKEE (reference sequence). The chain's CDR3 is CASSLAGGGGYTF. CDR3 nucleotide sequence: TGTGCCAGCAGCTTGGCGGGGGGCGGCGGCTACACCTTC. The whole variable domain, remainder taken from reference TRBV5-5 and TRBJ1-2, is DAGVTQSPTHLIKTRGQQVTLRCSPISGHKSVSWYQQVLGQGPQFIFQYYEKEERGRGNFPDRFSARQFPNYSSELNVNALLLGDSALYLCASSLAGGGGYTFGSGTRLTVV.

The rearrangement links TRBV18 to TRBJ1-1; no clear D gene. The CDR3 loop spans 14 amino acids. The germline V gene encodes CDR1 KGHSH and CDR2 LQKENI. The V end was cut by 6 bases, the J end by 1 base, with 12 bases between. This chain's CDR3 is CASSLTGSNTEAFF. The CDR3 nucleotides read TGTGCCAGCTCTCTGACGGGATCGAACACTGAAGCTTTCTTT.

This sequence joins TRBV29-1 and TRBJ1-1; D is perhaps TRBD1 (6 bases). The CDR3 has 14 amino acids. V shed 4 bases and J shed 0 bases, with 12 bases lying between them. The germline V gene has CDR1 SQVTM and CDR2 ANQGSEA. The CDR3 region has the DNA TGCAGCGTTGCGTGGGGGGGCGTGAACACTGAAGCTTTCTTT. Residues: CSVAWGGVNTEAFF.

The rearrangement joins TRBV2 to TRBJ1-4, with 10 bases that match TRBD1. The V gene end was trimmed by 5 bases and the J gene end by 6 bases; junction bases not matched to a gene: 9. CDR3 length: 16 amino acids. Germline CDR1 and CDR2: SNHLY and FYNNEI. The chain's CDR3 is CASSNPGQGNHEKLFF. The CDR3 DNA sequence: TGTGCCAGCAGTAATCCGGGACAGGGGAATCATGAAAAACTGTTTTTT.

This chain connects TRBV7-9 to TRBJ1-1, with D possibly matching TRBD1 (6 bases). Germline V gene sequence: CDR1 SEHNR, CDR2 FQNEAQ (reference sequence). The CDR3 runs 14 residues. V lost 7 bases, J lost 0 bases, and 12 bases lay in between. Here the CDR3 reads CASIKGQLNTEAFF. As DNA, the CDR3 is TGTGCCAGCATCAAGGGACAATTGAACACTGAAGCTTTCTTT.

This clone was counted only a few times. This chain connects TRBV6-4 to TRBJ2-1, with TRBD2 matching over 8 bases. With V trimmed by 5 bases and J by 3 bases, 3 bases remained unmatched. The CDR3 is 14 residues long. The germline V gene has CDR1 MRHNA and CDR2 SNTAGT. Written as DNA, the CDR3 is TGTGCCAGCAGTCCGGGACTAGACTACAATGAGCAGTTCTTC. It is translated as CASSPGLDYNEQFF.

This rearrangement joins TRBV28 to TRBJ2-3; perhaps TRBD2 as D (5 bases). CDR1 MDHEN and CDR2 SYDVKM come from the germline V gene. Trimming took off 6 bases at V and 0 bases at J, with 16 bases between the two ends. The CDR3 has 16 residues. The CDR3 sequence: CASSPGGSASTDTQYF. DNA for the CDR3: TGTGCCAGCAGCCCAGGAGGAAGTGCTAGCACAGATACGCAGTATTTT.

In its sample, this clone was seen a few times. CDR3 DNA: TGTGCCATCAGTGAGGGGACTAGCGGGAGAGGGACAGATACGCAGTATTTT. Its translation: CAISEGTSGRGTDTQYF. The genes are TRBV10-3 and TRBJ2-3, with 14 bases identical to TRBD2. V lost 2 bases, J lost 3 bases, and 4 bases stayed unmatched. CDR3 length: 17 residues. Germline V CDR1 and CDR2: ENHRY, SYGVKD.

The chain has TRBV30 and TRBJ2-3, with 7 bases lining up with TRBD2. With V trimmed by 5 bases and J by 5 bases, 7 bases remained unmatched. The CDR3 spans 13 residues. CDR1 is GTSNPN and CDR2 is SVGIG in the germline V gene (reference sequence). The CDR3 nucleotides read TGTGCCTGGCTTCCGGCGGGAGAAGATACGCAGTATTTT. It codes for CAWLPAGEDTQYF.

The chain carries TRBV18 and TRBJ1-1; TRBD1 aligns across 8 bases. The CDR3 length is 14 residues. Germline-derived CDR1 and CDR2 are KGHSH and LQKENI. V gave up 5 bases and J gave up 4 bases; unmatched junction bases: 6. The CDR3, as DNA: TGTGCCAGCTCAATCGACAGGGGAAGCACTGAAGCTTTCTTT. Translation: CASSIDRGSTEAFF.

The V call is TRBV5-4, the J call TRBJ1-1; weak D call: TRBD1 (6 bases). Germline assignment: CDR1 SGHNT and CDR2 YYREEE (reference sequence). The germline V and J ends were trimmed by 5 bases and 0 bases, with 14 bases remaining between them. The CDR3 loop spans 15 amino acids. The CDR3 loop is CASRLDTGMNTEAFF. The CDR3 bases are TGTGCCAGCAGACTAGATACAGGGATGAACACTGAAGCTTTCTTT.

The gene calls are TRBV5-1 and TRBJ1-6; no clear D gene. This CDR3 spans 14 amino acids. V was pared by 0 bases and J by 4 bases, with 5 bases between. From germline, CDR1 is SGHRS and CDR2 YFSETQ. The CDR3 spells CASSLVGYNSPLHF. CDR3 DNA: TGCGCCAGCAGCTTGGTAGGGTATAATTCACCCCTCCACTTT. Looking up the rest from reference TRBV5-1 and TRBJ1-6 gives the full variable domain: KAGVTQTPRYLIKTRGQQVTLSCSPISGHRSVSWYQQTPGQGLQFLFEYFSETQRNKGNFPGRFSGRQFSNSRSEMNVSTLELGDSALYLCASSLVGYNSPLHFGNGTRLTVT.

CDR3 residues: CASSLGLGNTIYF. CDR3 nucleotides: TGTGCCAGCAGCTTAGGGTTGGGAAACACCATATATTTT. The chain uses TRBV7-2 and TRBJ1-3, with D unresolved. The germline V gene has CDR1 SGHTA and CDR2 FQGNSA. V dropped 1 base and J dropped 4 bases, with 5 bases sitting between them. The CDR3 loop spans 13 amino acids.

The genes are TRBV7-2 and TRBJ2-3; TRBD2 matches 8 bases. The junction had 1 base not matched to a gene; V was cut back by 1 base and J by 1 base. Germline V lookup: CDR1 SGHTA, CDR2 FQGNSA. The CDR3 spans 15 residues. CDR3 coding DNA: TGTGCCAGCAGCTTAGTCGGGGGGGGCACAGATACGCAGTATTTT. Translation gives CASSLVGGGTDTQYF.